This is a list of T cell receptor beta chains from one sample in a study of siplizumab effects on memory and regulatory T cells. TCRdb keeps only in-frame clones here, not all; method: immunoSEQ multiplex PCR. The repertoire includes around 100,000 clones, about 95% of them detected once, and approximately 0.66% sits in the top ten. Material: Tregs sorted from blood. The receptors derive from a human donor in good health. CDR3s include the opening cysteine and the closing phenylalanine or tryptophan. D genes are given only for firm matches. Size is stated for part of the rows, as once, few or many counts, or as a class when the clone is expanded.

TRBJ1-5 TRBV28 . . CASSLRRQPNQPQHF TGTGCCAGCAGTTTGCGGCGGCAGCCAAATCAGCCCCAGCATTTT
TRBJ2-5 TRBV11-2 . . CASSLAETQYF TGTGCCAGCAGCTTAGCAGAGACCCAGTACTTC
TRBJ2-7 TRBV6-5 TRBD1 once CASSYARTGLEQYF TGTGCCAGCAGTTACGCCAGGACAGGCCTCGAGCAGTACTTC
TRBJ2-1 TRBV5-1 TRBD2 . CASFPRLAGVNEQFF TGCGCCAGCTTCCCCCGGTTAGCGGGAGTAAATGAGCAGTTCTTC
TRBJ1-5 TRBV7-9 TRBD1 . CASSLDRGGGQPQHF TGTGCCAGCAGCTTGGACAGGGGAGGGGGTCAGCCCCAGCATTTT
TRBJ2-3 TRBV29-1 TRBD2 . CSVTGTSGSTDTQYF TGCAGCGTTACCGGGACTAGCGGTAGCACAGATACGCAGTATTTT
TRBJ2-7 TRBV18 . . CASSPLAVNYEQYF TGTGCCAGCTCACCACTAGCGGTTAACTACGAGCAGTACTTC
TRBJ2-1 TRBV7-3 . . CASSRTGNNEQFF TGTGCCAGCAGCCGAACTGGTAACAATGAGCAGTTCTTC
TRBJ2-1 TRBV9 . . CASSVAGLPYNEQFF TGTGCCAGCAGCGTAGCAGGACTTCCCTACAATGAGCAGTTCTTC
TRBJ1-3 TRBV9 . . CASSVLSGNTIYF TGTGCCAGCAGCGTATTGAGTGGAAACACCATATATTTT
TRBJ2-1 TRBV5-1 TRBD1 . CASSYGLGQGFLREQFF TGCGCCAGCAGCTACGGACTCGGACAGGGGTTTCTGCGTGAGCAGTTCTTC
TRBJ2-3 TRBV5-6 . few CASSLVGAGTDTQYF TGTGCCAGCAGCTTGGTGGGTGCGGGCACAGATACGCAGTATTTT
TRBJ1-4 TRBV5-6 TRBD1 . CASSLWGQGHLQGKLFF TGTGCCAGCAGCTTGTGGGGACAGGGCCACCTTCAGGGGAAACTGTTTTTT
TRBJ2-3 TRBV7-9 TRBD2 . CASSFVAGGGDTQYF TGTGCCAGCAGTTTTGTAGCGGGAGGAGGAGATACGCAGTATTTT
TRBJ2-1 TRBV6-4 TRBD2 . CASKRDSGINEQFF TGTGCCAGCAAGCGGGATAGCGGGATAAATGAGCAGTTCTTC
TRBJ1-5 TRBV27 . . CASSRAGSNQPQHF TGTGCCAGTAGTCGGGCAGGGAGCAATCAGCCCCAGCATTTT
TRBJ2-1 TRBV2 TRBD2 . CASSGGAGVFNEQFF TGTGCCAGCAGTGGAGGAGCGGGAGTGTTCAATGAGCAGTTCTTC
TRBJ2-7 TRBV5-1 TRBD2 . CASSLALAGGSNEQYF TGCGCCAGCAGCTTGGCCCTAGCGGGAGGTTCCAACGAGCAGTACTTC
TRBJ2-1 TRBV19 TRBD2 . CASSTSGTYNEQFF TGTGCCAGTAGTACTAGCGGGACCTACAATGAGCAGTTCTTC
TRBJ1-4 TRBV19 . . CASNVFATNEKLFF TGTGCCAGTAACGTATTTGCAACTAATGAAAAACTGTTTTTT
TRBJ2-1 TRBV5-1 TRBD2 . CASSPGGLRRDEQFF TGCGCCAGCAGCCCGGGAGGCCTTCGGAGGGATGAGCAGTTCTTC
TRBJ1-4 TRBV18 . . CASSPRPSRAGRRISGEKLFF TGTGCCAGCTCACCACGTCCCTCCAGAGCGGGACGTCGGATTTCGGGGGAAAAACTGTTTTTT
TRBJ1-4 TRBV7-8 TRBD1 . CASSPRGARNEKLFF TGTGCCAGCAGCCCCAGGGGGGCCCGAAACGAAAAACTGTTTTTT
TRBJ1-5 TRBV28 TRBD1 . CASQGANPYQPQHF TGTGCCAGCCAGGGGGCTAACCCTTATCAGCCCCAGCATTTT
TRBJ1-3 TRBV11-2 TRBD1 . CASSFLQGAPGNTIYF TGTGCCAGCAGCTTCTTGCAGGGGGCCCCTGGAAACACCATATATTTT
TRBJ2-3 TRBV6-6 . . CASSPHTDTQYF TGTGCCAGCAGTCCCCACACAGATACGCAGTATTTT
TRBJ2-1 TRBV28 . . CASSLVRPGLVPRYNEQFF TGTGCCAGCAGTTTAGTCCGTCCGGGGCTAGTCCCGAGGTACAATGAGCAGTTCTTC
TRBJ2-1 TRBV28 . . CASSSDYNEQFF TGTGCCAGCAGCTCGGATTACAATGAGCAGTTCTTC
TRBJ1-1 TRBV19 . . CASSISGLNTEAFF TGTGCCAGTAGTATTTCTGGGTTGAACACTGAAGCTTTCTTT
TRBJ2-7 TRBV14 . . CASSLRGYLNNEQYF TGTGCCAGCAGCCTCCGGGGGTACTTGAATAACGAGCAGTACTTC
TRBJ2-6 TRBV21-1 . . CASRAAGAGGANVLTF TGTGCCAGCAGGGCGGCAGGGGCGGGTGGGGCCAACGTCCTGACTTTC
TRBJ2-3 TRBV2 TRBD2 . CASSLTSGAQYF TGTGCCAGCAGCCTGACTAGCGGGGCGCAGTATTTT
TRBJ2-3 TRBV2 . . CASSGGGWATDTQYF TGTGCCAGCAGTGGGGGAGGTTGGGCCACAGATACGCAGTATTTT
TRBJ2-2 TRBV7-8 TRBD2 . CASSPWAGGPGTGELFF TGTGCCAGCAGCCCGTGGGCGGGAGGGCCGGGCACCGGGGAGCTGTTTTTT
TRBJ2-2 TRBV18 . . CASSLKGTGELFF TGTGCCAGCTCACTCAAAGGGACCGGGGAGCTGTTTTTT
TRBJ1-4 TRBV7-6 . . CASSLVRFSGSNEKLFF TGTGCCAGCAGCTTAGTACGGTTCTCGGGCAGTAATGAAAAACTGTTTTTT
TRBJ2-7 TRBV2 . . CAWGAGRWEQYF TGTGCCTGGGGGGCAGGGCGATGGGAGCAGTACTTC
TRBJ2-5 TRBV9 TRBD1 . CASSVTGQGTQYF TGTGCCAGCAGCGTCACGGGACAGGGGACCCAGTACTTC
TRBJ1-4 TRBV4-2 TRBD1 . CASSYDRGRATNEKLFF TGTGCCAGCAGCTACGACAGGGGGCGGGCAACTAATGAAAAACTGTTTTTT
TRBJ2-7 TRBV27 . . CASSFTSGSSYEQYF TGTGCCAGCAGTTTCACATCGGGATCCTCCTACGAGCAGTACTTC
TRBJ2-3 TRBV6-5 . . CASHPQFASAQYF TGTGCCAGCCATCCTCAATTCGCGTCGGCGCAGTATTTT
TRBJ1-2 TRBV2 TRBD1 . CASSRQGANYGYTF TGTGCCAGCAGTCGACAGGGGGCCAACTATGGCTACACCTTC
TRBJ2-3 TRBV19 . . CASRRTGTDTQYF TGTGCCAGTAGAAGGACTGGCACAGATACGCAGTATTTT
TRBJ1-4 TRBV2 . . CASNRDYNEKLFF TGTGCCAGCAACCGGGACTATAATGAAAAACTGTTTTTT
TRBJ2-1 TRBV4-1 TRBD2 . CASSHPLNSGSIVF TGCGCCAGCAGCCATCCCTTAAATAGCGGGAGTATAGTCTTC
TRBJ1-5 TRBV19 . . CASTSRPNQPQHF TGTGCCAGTACCTCACGGCCGAATCAGCCCCAGCATTTT
TRBJ1-4 TRBV6-6 . . CASSYSRQGNEKLFF TGTGCCAGCAGTTACTCGAGGCAGGGAAATGAAAAACTGTTTTTT
TRBJ1-2 TRBV6-5 TRBD1 . CASSPRTGGNYGYTF TGTGCCAGCAGTCCTAGGACAGGGGGTAACTATGGCTACACCTTC
TRBJ2-7 TRBV10-2 TRBD2 . CASTNPPGGKYEQYF TGCGCCAGCACCAACCCGCCGGGAGGAAAGTACGAGCAGTACTTC
TRBJ2-5 TRBV7-9 . . CASSFLRGSKDQETQYF TGTGCCAGCAGCTTCCTGCGGGGCAGCAAGGATCAAGAGACCCAGTACTTC
TRBJ2-1 TRBV10-1 . . CASSHGRYNEQFF TGCGCCAGCAGTCACGGACGCTACAATGAGCAGTTCTTC
TRBJ2-2 TRBV5-1 . . CASSLDRSTGELFF TGCGCCAGCAGCTTGGACAGGTCCACCGGGGAGCTGTTTTTT
TRBJ2-5 TRBV5-1 . . CASSLGGSQETQYF TGCGCCAGCAGCTTGGGGGGGAGCCAAGAGACCCAGTACTTC
TRBJ2-1 TRBV9 . . CASSVGDYYNEQFF TGTGCCAGCAGCGTAGGAGATTACTACAATGAGCAGTTCTTC
TRBJ1-4 TRBV5-1 . . CASSRAGANEKLFF TGCGCCAGCAGCCGCGCAGGGGCTAATGAAAAACTGTTTTTT
TRBJ1-2 TRBV28 TRBD1 . CASSRRRGRDRDGYTF TGTGCCAGCAGTCGAAGGAGGGGCCGGGACAGAGATGGCTACACCTTC
TRBJ1-1 TRBV11-2 . . CASSLGREGEAFF TGTGCCAGCAGCTTAGGGAGGGAGGGTGAAGCTTTCTTT
TRBJ2-3 TRBV6-1 TRBD1 . CASTRDRADTQYF TGTGCCAGCACTAGGGACAGGGCAGATACGCAGTATTTT
TRBJ2-1 TRBV6-4 TRBD1 . CASSEQTGTGVNEQFF TGTGCCAGCAGTGAACAAACCGGGACAGGGGTTAATGAGCAGTTCTTC